The T cell receptor beta chain described here comes from a study of shared clonotypes between healthy human individuals (dated by TCRdb to about 2020). About the investigation overall: Two women and a few men aged 18 to 49 years were included in the cohort. Each donor's leukapheresis produced roughly between about 0.8 and 10 billion PBMCs. Blood TCR repertoires of roughly 5 healthy adults were deeply sequenced to estimate repertoire size and the extent of clonotype sharing between individuals. To increase sequencing depth and limit assay-specific biases, TCR repertoire library preparation and sequencing were carried out by different laboratories using diverse techniques. For each donor, CD4 naive and CD4 memory were each given three plates, CD8 naive was given two plates, and CD8 memory was given one plate.

Summary of the overall study and its limitations: The small number of donors limited the genetic and exposure-history diversity represented. Roughly 5% of naive CD4, roughly 3.5% of naive CD8, 2% to 2.5% of memory CD4, and about 0.4% of memory CD8 clonotypes were shared across a few donors. Naive subsets generally had larger estimated clonotype richness than memory subsets did. Even with the large sequencing depth, rarefaction of the sorted-subset datasets indicated that sequencing was incomplete. Clonotypes shared by all four sorted-subset donors showed higher generation probabilities than non-shared clonotypes. Based on pairwise subsampling, the degree of clonotype sharing among donors was expected to be affected by sequencing depth. Sampling was restricted to blood, and TCR repertoires in tissue are likely to differ from TCR repertoires in blood.

Regarding this clone: Its cognate antigen has yet to be identified. No much larger clonotype is one base removed from it; base qualities were not supplied.

Using the deep immunoSEQ assay, TCR CDR3 regions were amplified from genomic DNA by multiplex PCR. Genomic DNA extracted from each cell subset was distributed evenly over all wells of several immunoSEQ 96-well plates, and each plate served as one replicate. For sorted subsets, 150 to 250 ng genomic DNA, equal to some 30,000 T cell genomes, was loaded into each replicate PCR. Purified libraries were measured with a Qubit 3.0 fluorometer, size-checked on a Bioanalyzer 2100, and measured again with the KAPA Library Quantification kit. Each immunoSEQ 96-well plate was sequenced on its own single-read 150-cycle Illumina NextSeq 550 flow cell. The paper's processing steps were these. The immunoSEQ output contained only junctional sequences without quality scores, so filtering could not match that applied to full-length reads. To assign V/J genes and CDR3, sequences were annotated using PyIR, a Python wrapper for IgBLAST v1.9, with IMGT germline references. Reads were filtered out if the reads had weak V/J assignments (E-value above 1e-6), no CDR3, stop codons, out-of-frame junctions, or ambiguous translated residues. V3J clonotypes were defined as sequences sharing the same inferred V gene, J gene, and CDR3 amino acid sequence. Percentage overlap between repertoires was computed as shared unique clonotypes divided by the size of the smaller repertoire. RTK rarefaction, the Chao1 estimator, and Recon v2.1 estimates of unobserved clonotypes were used to assess repertoire richness. OLGA was used to compute generation probabilities for all TCRbeta clonotypes that the gDNA method yielded from a handful of donors. Held by TCRdb, this immuneACCESS table contains in-frame sequences only and omits some clones. Under half of the omission traces to an unresolved V gene where checked; the cause of the rest is unknown. V, J and clone size derive from that table, while D and trimming were established from the DNA sequence. The sample includes about 2 million clones, with about 95% observed a single time. In total, the top ten clones hold roughly 1% of the sample.

For the CD8 naive samples, CD45RO-negative cells were positively selected for CCR7, yielding a CD45RA+CCR7+ population from which TemRA cells were excluded. The donors were healthy, HIV-negative adults with no recently reported acute infections or vaccinations. Every donor was a Caucasian adult living in Nashville, Tennessee, USA. Blood was collected by leukapheresis, and PBMCs were isolated by Ficoll-Histopaque density gradient centrifugation and then cryopreserved in liquid nitrogen vapor phase. Purity and quantity of every magnetically sorted T cell population were checked by analytical flow cytometry. Genomic DNA was isolated from every sorted fraction and measured by UV absorbance on a Nanodrop 2000c. The CDR3 starts with the cysteine, ends with the phenylalanine, and has 15 residues. Only the CDR3 region is kept as DNA, spanning 45 bases read in frame from base 1. V trim: 0 bases; J trim: 2 bases; unmatched bases: 5. The germline V gene sets CDR1 to SGHRS and CDR2 to YFSETQ.

The chain is encoded by TRBV5-1 joined to TRBJ2-7, with 7 junctional bases fitting TRBD1. The sample was naive CD8+ T cells sorted from blood. The intended sense of this specimen's cell subset or site label: CD45RA+CCR7+. This TCR came from a man in his late teens or twenties in good health. In nucleotides, the sequence is TGCGCCAGCAGCTTGGCCATTACAGGGGCCTACGAGCAGTACTTC. It is translated as CASSLAITGAYEQYF.